This is a list of T cell receptor beta chains from one sample in a study of Graves' ophthalmopathy and Graves' hyperthyroidism. TCRdb reprocessed the multiplex PCR reads via MiXCR and lists one record per CDR3 protein. The table includes a few hundred thousand distinct CDR3 sequences, roughly a sixth detected once. The sample comprised peripheral blood. The receptor source for this set is an adult man with Graves' ophthalmopathy. Both conserved end residues are part of each CDR3. The D gene is left open where the match is weak. Not every row has a clone size; where given, it reads once, few, many or a size class.

d_gene: TRBD1
len: 18
v_gene: TRBV13
abundance: many
j_gene: TRBJ2-7
CDR3aa: CASSLGGQGGISPHEQYF
CDR3nt: TGTGCCAGCAGCTTAGGGGGACAGGGGGGGATCTCCCCCCACGAGCAGTACTTC

d_gene: TRBD1
len: 18
v_gene: TRBV27
abundance: many
j_gene: TRBJ1-5
CDR3aa: CASSMGTGGGYYNQPQHF
CDR3nt: TGTGCCAGCAGTATGGGGACAGGGGGAGGGTATTACAATCAGCCCCAGCATTTT

d_gene: .
len: 12
v_gene: TRBV28
abundance: .
j_gene: TRBJ2-2
CDR3aa: CASRVPTGELFF
CDR3nt: TGTGCCAGCAGAGTACCCACCGGGGAGCTGTTTTTT

d_gene: .
len: 11
v_gene: TRBV20-1
abundance: many
j_gene: TRBJ1-1
CDR3aa: CSAWLGTEAFF
CDR3nt: TGCAGTGCCTGGTTAGGGACTGAAGCTTTCTTT

d_gene: TRBD1
len: 17
v_gene: TRBV19
abundance: many
j_gene: TRBJ1-2
CDR3aa: CASSIGVTGTGSYGYTF
CDR3nt: TGTGCCAGTAGTATCGGAGTTACCGGGACAGGGAGCTATGGCTACACCTTC

d_gene: TRBD1
len: 17
v_gene: TRBV30
abundance: many
j_gene: TRBJ1-6
CDR3aa: CAWSRLQLDRENSPLHF
CDR3nt: TGTGCCTGGAGTCGCCTTCAGCTGGACAGGGAGAATTCACCCCTCCACTTT

d_gene: .
len: 16
v_gene: TRBV20-1
abundance: many
j_gene: TRBJ2-2
CDR3aa: CSAKAGLNANTGELFF
CDR3nt: TGCAGTGCTAAGGCTGGACTAAACGCGAACACCGGGGAGCTGTTTTTT

d_gene: .
len: 15
v_gene: TRBV6-5
abundance: many
j_gene: TRBJ1-5
CDR3aa: CASSYRGRSNQPQHF
CDR3nt: TGTGCCAGCAGTTACCGGGGTCGGAGCAATCAGCCCCAGCATTTT

d_gene: .
len: 16
v_gene: TRBV30
abundance: many
j_gene: TRBJ1-1
CDR3aa: CAWSARQGSMNTEAFF
CDR3nt: TGTGCCTGGAGTGCTCGGCAGGGAAGCATGAACACTGAAGCTTTCTTT

d_gene: .
len: 14
v_gene: TRBV6-1
abundance: .
j_gene: TRBJ2-5
CDR3aa: CASRLQALQETQYF
CDR3nt: TGTGCCAGCAGACTACAGGCGCTCCAAGAGACCCAGTACTTC

d_gene: TRBD1
len: 15
v_gene: TRBV7-6
abundance: many
j_gene: TRBJ2-7
CDR3aa: CASSHGPGQAPQQYF
CDR3nt: TGTGCCAGCAGCCACGGCCCGGGACAGGCACCTCAGCAGTACTTC

d_gene: TRBD2
len: 14
v_gene: TRBV20-1
abundance: many
j_gene: TRBJ2-7
CDR3aa: CSATKAGVAYEQYF
CDR3nt: TGCAGTGCTACGAAAGCGGGAGTCGCTTACGAGCAGTACTTC

d_gene: .
len: 15
v_gene: TRBV7-8
abundance: many
j_gene: TRBJ1-5
CDR3aa: CASNKQGHNNQPQHF
CDR3nt: TGTGCCAGCAACAAACAGGGCCATAACAATCAGCCCCAGCATTTT

d_gene: .
len: 12
v_gene: TRBV30
abundance: many
j_gene: TRBJ1-2
CDR3aa: CAWTLVRYGYTF
CDR3nt: TGTGCCTGGACGTTGGTCAGATATGGCTACACCTTC

d_gene: TRBD1
len: 14
v_gene: TRBV2
abundance: many
j_gene: TRBJ1-5
CDR3aa: CASGGDRNNQPQHF
CDR3nt: TGTGCCAGCGGGGGGGACAGGAACAATCAGCCCCAGCATTTT

d_gene: .
len: 14
v_gene: TRBV6-1
abundance: many
j_gene: TRBJ1-1
CDR3aa: CASSGMAGNTEAFF
CDR3nt: TGTGCCAGCAGTGGTATGGCGGGGAACACTGAAGCTTTCTTT

d_gene: TRBD1
len: 15
v_gene: TRBV27
abundance: .
j_gene: TRBJ2-7
CDR3aa: CASSLFGDRGHEQYF
CDR3nt: TGTGCCAGCAGCCTTTTTGGGGACAGGGGACACGAGCAGTACTTC

d_gene: .
len: 17
v_gene: TRBV5-6
abundance: many
j_gene: TRBJ1-1
CDR3aa: CASSMVRSTYLNTEAFF
CDR3nt: TGTGCCAGCAGTATGGTCAGGAGTACCTACTTGAACACTGAAGCTTTCTTT

d_gene: .
len: 13
v_gene: TRBV6-5
abundance: many
j_gene: TRBJ1-1
CDR3aa: CASSYMGLTEAFF
CDR3nt: TGTGCCAGCAGTTACATGGGGTTGACTGAAGCTTTCTTT

d_gene: .
len: 13
v_gene: TRBV3-1
abundance: many
j_gene: TRBJ1-5
CDR3aa: CASSRMVNQPQHF
CDR3nt: TGTGCCAGCAGCCGGATGGTAAATCAGCCCCAGCATTTT

d_gene: .
len: 13
v_gene: TRBV30
abundance: many
j_gene: TRBJ2-7
CDR3aa: CAWCAGSYYEQYF
CDR3nt: TGTGCCTGGTGCGCGGGAAGCTACTACGAGCAGTACTTC

d_gene: TRBD1
len: 16
v_gene: TRBV15
abundance: many
j_gene: TRBJ1-6
CDR3aa: CATSADTGALGSPLHF
CDR3nt: TGTGCCACCAGCGCGGATACAGGGGCCCTTGGTTCACCCCTCCACTTT

d_gene: .
len: 15
v_gene: TRBV5-6
abundance: many
j_gene: TRBJ1-5
CDR3aa: CASSLGQYSNQPQHF
CDR3nt: TGTGCCAGCAGCTTGGGACAGTATAGCAATCAGCCCCAGCATTTT

d_gene: TRBD2
len: 14
v_gene: TRBV7-8
abundance: once
j_gene: TRBJ2-5
CDR3aa: CASSLRLAIETQYF
CDR3nt: TGTGCCAGCAGCTTAAGACTAGCAATTGAGACCCAGTACTTC

d_gene: TRBD1
len: 14
v_gene: TRBV7-2
abundance: many
j_gene: TRBJ1-1
CDR3aa: CASSLLKGQGEAFF
CDR3nt: TGTGCCAGCAGCCTACTAAAAGGACAGGGTGAAGCTTTCTTT

d_gene: .
len: 17
v_gene: TRBV28
abundance: .
j_gene: TRBJ2-5
CDR3aa: CASSSLIGGGLEETQYF
CDR3nt: TGTGCCAGCAGCTCACTCATCGGTGGAGGGTTAGAAGAGACCCAGTACTTC